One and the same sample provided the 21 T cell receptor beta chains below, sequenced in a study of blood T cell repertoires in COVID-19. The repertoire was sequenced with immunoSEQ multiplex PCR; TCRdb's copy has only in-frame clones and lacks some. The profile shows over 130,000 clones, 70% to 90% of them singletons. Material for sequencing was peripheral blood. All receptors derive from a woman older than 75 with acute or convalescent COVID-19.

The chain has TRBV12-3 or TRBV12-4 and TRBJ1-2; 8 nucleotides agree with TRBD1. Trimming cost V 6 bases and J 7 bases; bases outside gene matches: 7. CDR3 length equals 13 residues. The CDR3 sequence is CASSFTGGGGYTF. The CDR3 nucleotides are TGTGCCAGCAGCTTTACAGGGGGTGGTGGCTACACCTTC.

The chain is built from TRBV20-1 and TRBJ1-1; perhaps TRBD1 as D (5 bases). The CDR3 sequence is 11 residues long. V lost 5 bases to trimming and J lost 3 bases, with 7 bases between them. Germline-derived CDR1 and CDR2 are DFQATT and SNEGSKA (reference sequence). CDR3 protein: CSARGDTEAFF. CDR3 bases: TGCAGTGCTCGGGGGGACACTGAAGCTTTCTTT.

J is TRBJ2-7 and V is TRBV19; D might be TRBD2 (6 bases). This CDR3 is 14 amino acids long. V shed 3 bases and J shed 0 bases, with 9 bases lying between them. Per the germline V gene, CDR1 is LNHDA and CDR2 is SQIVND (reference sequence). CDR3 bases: TGTGCCAGTAGTATGCGGGACGTCTCCTACGAGCAGTACTTC. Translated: CASSMRDVSYEQYF.

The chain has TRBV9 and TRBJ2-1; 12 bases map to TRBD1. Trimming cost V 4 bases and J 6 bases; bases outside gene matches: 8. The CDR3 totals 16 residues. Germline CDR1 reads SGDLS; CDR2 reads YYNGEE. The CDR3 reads CASSPRPGQGANEQFF. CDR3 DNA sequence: TGTGCCAGCAGCCCCCGGCCGGGACAGGGGGCCAATGAGCAGTTCTTC.

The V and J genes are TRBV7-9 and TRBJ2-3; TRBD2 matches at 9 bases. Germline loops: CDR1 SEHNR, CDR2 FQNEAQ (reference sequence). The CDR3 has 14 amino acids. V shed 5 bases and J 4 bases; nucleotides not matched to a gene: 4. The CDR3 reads CASSRSGGPDTQYF. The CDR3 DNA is TGTGCCAGCAGCCGTAGCGGGGGCCCAGATACGCAGTATTTT.

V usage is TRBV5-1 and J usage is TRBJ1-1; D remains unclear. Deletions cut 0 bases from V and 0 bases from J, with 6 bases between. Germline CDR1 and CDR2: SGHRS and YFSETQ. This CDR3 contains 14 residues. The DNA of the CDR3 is TGCGCCAGCAGCTTGGGGGAGATGAACACTGAAGCTTTCTTT. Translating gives CASSLGEMNTEAFF. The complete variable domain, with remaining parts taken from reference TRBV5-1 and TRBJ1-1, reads KAGVTQTPRYLIKTRGQQVTLSCSPISGHRSVSWYQQTPGQGLQFLFEYFSETQRNKGNFPGRFSGRQFSNSRSEMNVSTLELGDSALYLCASSLGEMNTEAFFGQGTRLTVV.

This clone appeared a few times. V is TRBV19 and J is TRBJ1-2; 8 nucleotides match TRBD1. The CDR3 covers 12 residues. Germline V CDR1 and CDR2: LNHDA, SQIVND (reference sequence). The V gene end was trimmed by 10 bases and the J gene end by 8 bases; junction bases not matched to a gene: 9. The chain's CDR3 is CATSDRVEGYTF. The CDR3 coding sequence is TGTGCCACTTCGGACAGGGTAGAGGGCTACACCTTC.

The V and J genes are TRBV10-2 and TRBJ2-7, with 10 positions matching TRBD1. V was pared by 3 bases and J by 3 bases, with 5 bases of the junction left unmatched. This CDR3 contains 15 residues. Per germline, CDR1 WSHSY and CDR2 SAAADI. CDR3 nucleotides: TGCGCCAGCAGTGACCGGGGACAGGGGTACTACGAGCAGTACTTC. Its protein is CASSDRGQGYYEQYF.

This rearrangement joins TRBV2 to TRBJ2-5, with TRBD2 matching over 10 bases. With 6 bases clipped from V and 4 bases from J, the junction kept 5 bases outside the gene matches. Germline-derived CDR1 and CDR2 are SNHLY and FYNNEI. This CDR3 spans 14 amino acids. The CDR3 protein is CASRASGGAETQYF. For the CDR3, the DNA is TGTGCCAGCAGGGCTAGCGGGGGAGCAGAGACCCAGTACTTC.

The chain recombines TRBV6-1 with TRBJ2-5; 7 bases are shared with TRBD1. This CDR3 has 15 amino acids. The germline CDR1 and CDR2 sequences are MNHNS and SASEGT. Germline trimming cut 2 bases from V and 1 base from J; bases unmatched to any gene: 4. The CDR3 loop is CASSESYRGQETQYF. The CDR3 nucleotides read TGTGCCAGCAGTGAATCCTACAGGGGCCAAGAGACCCAGTACTTC.

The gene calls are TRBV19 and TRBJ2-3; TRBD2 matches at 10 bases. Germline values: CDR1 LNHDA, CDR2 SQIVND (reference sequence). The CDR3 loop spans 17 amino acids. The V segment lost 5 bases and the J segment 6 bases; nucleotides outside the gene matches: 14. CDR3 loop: CASSVSGGLPMLDTQYF. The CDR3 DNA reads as TGTGCCAGTAGTGTTAGCGGGGGGCTCCCTATGCTGGATACGCAGTATTTT.

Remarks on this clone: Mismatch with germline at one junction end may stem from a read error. The DNA for the CDR3 is TGTGCTAGCAGCTACACCATTAGCGGGGGAGAGACCCAGTACTTC. This gives the protein CASSYTISGGETQYF. The V and J genes are TRBV7-7 and TRBJ2-5, with 9 bases fitting TRBD2. The CDR3 runs 15 residues. Looked up from germline, CDR1 is SSHAT and CDR2 is FNYEAQ (reference sequence).

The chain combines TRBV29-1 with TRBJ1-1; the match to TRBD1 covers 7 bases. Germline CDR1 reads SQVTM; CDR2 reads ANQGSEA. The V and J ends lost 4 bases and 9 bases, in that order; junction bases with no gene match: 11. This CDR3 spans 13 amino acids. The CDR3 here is CSVAGPRGVQAFF. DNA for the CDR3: TGCAGCGTTGCTGGTCCCAGGGGGGTACAAGCTTTCTTT.

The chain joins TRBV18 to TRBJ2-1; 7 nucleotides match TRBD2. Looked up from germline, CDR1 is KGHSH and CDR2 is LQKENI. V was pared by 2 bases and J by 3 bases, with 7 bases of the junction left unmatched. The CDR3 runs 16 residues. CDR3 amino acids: CASSPASRGDYNEQFF. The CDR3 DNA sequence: TGTGCCAGCTCACCAGCAAGTCGGGGGGACTACAATGAGCAGTTCTTC. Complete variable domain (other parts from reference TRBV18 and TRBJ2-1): NAGVMQNPRHLVRRRGQEARLRCSPMKGHSHVYWYRQLPEEGLKFMVYLQKENIIDESGMPKERFSAEFPKEGPSILRIQQVVRGDSAAYFCASSPASRGDYNEQFFGPGTRLTVL.

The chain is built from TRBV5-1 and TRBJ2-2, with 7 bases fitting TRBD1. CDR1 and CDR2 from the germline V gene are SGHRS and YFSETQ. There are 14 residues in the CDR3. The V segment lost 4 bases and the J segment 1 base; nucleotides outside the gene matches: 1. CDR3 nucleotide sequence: TGCGCCAGCAGCCGGACAGGGAACACCGGGGAGCTGTTTTTT. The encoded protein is CASSRTGNTGELFF.

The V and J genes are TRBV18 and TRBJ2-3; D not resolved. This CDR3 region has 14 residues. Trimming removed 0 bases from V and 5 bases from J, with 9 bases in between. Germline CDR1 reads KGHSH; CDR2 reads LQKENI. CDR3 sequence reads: CASSPPVVRDTQYF. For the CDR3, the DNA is TGTGCCAGCTCACCACCGGTGGTGAGAGATACGCAGTATTTT.

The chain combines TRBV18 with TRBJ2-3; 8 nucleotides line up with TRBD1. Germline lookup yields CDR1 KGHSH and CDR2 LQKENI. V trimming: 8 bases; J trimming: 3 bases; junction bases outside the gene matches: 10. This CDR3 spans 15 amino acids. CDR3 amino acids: CASHFQGARTDTQYF. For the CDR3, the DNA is TGTGCCAGCCACTTTCAGGGGGCGAGGACAGATACGCAGTATTTT.

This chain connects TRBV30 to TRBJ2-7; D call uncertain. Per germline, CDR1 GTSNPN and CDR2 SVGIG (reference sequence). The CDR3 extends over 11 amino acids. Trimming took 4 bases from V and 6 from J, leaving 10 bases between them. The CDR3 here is CAWIRLGEQYF. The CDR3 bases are TGTGCCTGGATCCGACTTGGCGAGCAGTACTTC.

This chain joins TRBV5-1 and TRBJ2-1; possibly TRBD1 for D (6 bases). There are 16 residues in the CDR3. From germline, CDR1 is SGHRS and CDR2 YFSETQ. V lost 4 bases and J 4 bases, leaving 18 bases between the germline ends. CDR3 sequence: CASSTQAGATYNEQFF. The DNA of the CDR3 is TGCGCCAGCAGCACCCAGGCAGGGGCGACTTACAATGAGCAGTTCTTC.

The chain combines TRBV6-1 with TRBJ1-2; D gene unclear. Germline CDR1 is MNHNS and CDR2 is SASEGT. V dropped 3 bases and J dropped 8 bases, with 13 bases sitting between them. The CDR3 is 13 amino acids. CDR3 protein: CASSEAPELGYTF. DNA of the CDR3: TGTGCCAGCAGTGAGGCACCCGAACTAGGCTACACCTTC.

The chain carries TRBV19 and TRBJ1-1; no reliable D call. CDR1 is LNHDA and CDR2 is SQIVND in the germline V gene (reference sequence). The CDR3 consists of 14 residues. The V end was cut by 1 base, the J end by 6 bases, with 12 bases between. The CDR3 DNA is TGTGCCAGTAGTATAGGGCCATGGGAGGCTGAAGCTTTCTTT. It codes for CASSIGPWEAEAFF.